This T cell receptor (beta chain) was found in a study of T cells in Graves' hyperthyroidism and ophthalmopathy. Study details: Peripheral blood was secured at the point of initial diagnosis, before any treatment. General study findings and limits: The model identified upcoming ophthalmopathy a median roughly 6.5 months ahead of onset.

Ten or more counts support this clonotype. What it recognizes is unknown. What was amplified from RNA transcripts were TCR beta CDR3 regions. Carried out on the TCR CDR3, a first-round RT-PCR used the HTBI primer set. TCRdb reprocessed the multiplex PCR reads with MiXCR, giving one entry per CDR3 protein. The sample holds some 620,000 distinct CDR3 sequences, around 15% seen once. V was pared by 1 base and J by 4 bases, with 4 bases of the junction left unmatched. CDR3 length: 15 residues. The germline V gene encodes CDR1 SGHDT and CDR2 YYEEEE. Exclusion of patients followed from uncontrolled infection, other autoimmune disease, pregnancy or lactation.

The chain is built from TRBV5-6 and TRBJ2-5, with 10 nucleotides matching TRBD2. The TCR originated in a woman aged 25 to 39 with Graves' hyperthyroidism. Source material: blood. DNA for the CDR3: TGTGCCAGCAGCTTGCGAGCGGGAGGGGTAGAGACCCAGTACTTC. It is translated as CASSLRAGGVETQYF. Together with reference TRBV5-6 and TRBJ2-5, the CDR3 gives the full variable domain: DAGVTQSPTHLIKTRGQQVTLRCSPKSGHDTVSWYQQALGQGPQFIFQYYEEEERQRGNFPDRFSGHQFPNYSSELNVNALLLGDSALYLCASSLRAGGVETQYFGPGTRLLVL.